These 14 T cell receptor beta chains came from one sample sequenced in a study of CD8 T cells in ankylosing spondylitis. TCRdb recomputed calls from the 5' RACE reads with MiXCR, one row per CDR3 protein. The sample has a few hundred thousand distinct CDR3 sequences; 15% to 20% are singletons. What was sequenced was blood, either unsorted or a sorted T cell fraction (not recorded which). These receptor sequences come from a male donor with ankylosing spondylitis or in good health (not recorded which).

Ten or more counts support this clonotype. The V gene is TRBV2, the J gene TRBJ2-2; D could derive from TRBD1 or TRBD2 (6 bases each). Per germline, CDR1 SNHLY and CDR2 FYNNEI. The length of the CDR3 is 15 residues. With 7 bases removed from V and 0 bases from J, the gap between germline ends came to 12 bases. The chain's CDR3 is CASIGGPTNTGELFF. The CDR3 bases are TGTGCCAGCATAGGGGGGCCGACGAACACCGGGGAGCTGTTTTTT.

The table lists this clonotype with a few counts. The chain has TRBV4-3 and TRBJ1-2, with D perhaps TRBD1 (6 bases). This CDR3 region has 14 residues. Germline CDR1 reads LGHNA; CDR2 reads YSLEER. Trimming took 0 bases from V and 4 from J, leaving 9 bases between them. The CDR3 DNA sequence: TGCGCCAGCAGCCAAGATCGGGGGCTCTATGGCTACACCTTC. It is translated as CASSQDRGLYGYTF.

This clonotype has at least ten counts. The chain uses TRBV5-1 and TRBJ2-5; 10 positions match TRBD1. Germline V gene data show CDR1 as SGHRS and CDR2 as YFSETQ. J was trimmed by 5 bases and V by 0 bases; bases with no gene match: 7. The CDR3 contains 16 residues. CDR3 nucleotide sequence: TGCGCCAGCAGCTTGGAGACAGGGGGCCCAGGCGAGACCCAGTACTTC. Residues: CASSLETGGPGETQYF.

The J gene is TRBJ2-2, the V gene TRBV12-3 or TRBV12-4; D call uncertain. CDR3 length: 13 residues. V was clipped by 0 bases and J by 6 bases, with 5 bases between them. The CDR3 region is CASSLALPGELFF. The CDR3, as DNA: TGTGCCAGCAGTTTAGCCCTGCCCGGGGAGCTGTTTTTT.

The chain joins TRBV12-3 or TRBV12-4 to TRBJ1-6; D remains ambiguous. Trimming shortened V by 5 bases and J by 5 bases, and 13 bases separated the two germline ends. The CDR3 spans 15 residues. The CDR3 sequence is CASSRAGGNNSPLHF. In DNA, the CDR3 is TGTGCCAGCAGTAGGGCGGGTGGCAATAATTCACCCCTCCACTTT.

The CDR3: CSVIAATNTGELFF. CDR3 sequence (DNA): TGCAGCGTTATCGCAGCAACGAACACCGGGGAGCTGTTTTTT. The rearrangement links TRBV29-1 to TRBJ2-2; D is uncertain. V lost 5 bases and J lost 0, with 10 bases in between. This CDR3 has 14 amino acids. In germline, CDR1 is SQVTM, CDR2 ANQGSEA.

Only a few counts were recorded for this clonotype. The chain has TRBV7-6 and TRBJ1-5; D call uncertain. Germline lookup yields CDR1 SGHVS and CDR2 FNYEAQ. There are 14 residues in the CDR3. The V end lost 1 base, the J end lost 4 bases, and 8 bases lay between the germline ends. The CDR3, as DNA: TGTGCCAGCAGCTTAGGGGCCCGAAATCAGCCCCAGCATTTT. Residues: CASSLGARNQPQHF.

The chain recombines TRBV27 with TRBJ2-6; TRBD1 matches 7 bases. V gave up 5 bases and J gave up 0 bases; unmatched junction bases: 10. CDR1 MNHEY and CDR2 SMNVEV come from the germline V gene (reference sequence). The CDR3 runs to 18 residues. DNA of the CDR3: TGTGCCAGCAGTCCCACAGGGGTCACCCTCTCTGGGGCCAACGTCCTGACTTTC. Protein: CASSPTGVTLSGANVLTF.

Only a few counts were recorded for this clonotype. V and J are TRBV6-1 and TRBJ2-1; the match to TRBD2 covers 11 bases. The CDR3 is 15 amino acids. V was pared by 5 bases and J by 7 bases, with 7 bases of the junction left unmatched. The germline V gene encodes CDR1 MNHNS and CDR2 SASEGT. The CDR3 coding sequence is TGTGCCAGCAGTCCGCTAGCGGGAGGCAAGAATGAGCAGTTCTTC. This gives the protein CASSPLAGGKNEQFF.

This clonotype was picked up a small number of times. The rearrangement uses TRBV6-5 and TRBJ2-7, with D possibly TRBD2 on 6 matching bases. The germline CDR1 and CDR2 sequences are MNHEY and SVGAGI. There are 15 residues in the CDR3. The V end was cut by 4 bases, the J end by 4 bases, with 17 bases between. This chain's CDR3 is CASSSGTRGSYEQYF. Here the CDR3 DNA reads TGTGCCAGCAGTTCAGGGACTCGGGGGTCTTACGAGCAGTACTTC.

This clonotype came up a few times. The chain links TRBV7-6 to TRBJ2-1; 10 bases line up with TRBD2. Germline V gene sequence: CDR1 SGHVS, CDR2 FNYEAQ. J lost 9 bases, V lost 2 bases, and 19 bases had no gene match. The CDR3 runs 19 residues. CDR3 loop: CASSLSGASGRGGAGEQFF. For the CDR3, the DNA is TGTGCCAGCAGCTTATCTGGGGCTAGCGGGAGAGGAGGCGCTGGTGAGCAGTTCTTC.

Regarding this clonotype: A clone one base away is much larger, so this may be a read error. CDR3: CPSSYWTGGRVYNEQFF. CDR3 DNA: TGTCCCAGCAGTTACTGGACAGGCGGGCGGGTTTACAATGAGCAGTTCTTC. The chain has TRBV6-5 and TRBJ2-1, with TRBD1 matching 7 bases. The CDR3 contains 17 residues. The germline gives CDR1 MNHEY, CDR2 SVGAGI.

This clonotype was seen a few times. V usage is TRBV2 and J usage is TRBJ2-2; TRBD2 aligns across 9 bases. Germline loops: CDR1 SNHLY, CDR2 FYNNEI. This CDR3 region has 17 residues. V shed 0 bases and J 3 bases; nucleotides not matched to a gene: 5. CDR3 sequence (DNA): TGTGCCAGCAGTGAAGCAGCCGGGACTAGCTACACCGGGGAGCTGTTTTTT. Translated, it gives CASSEAAGTSYTGELFF.

The rearrangement links TRBV6-5 to TRBJ2-7; D may match TRBD1 or TRBD2 (5 bases each). Trimming pared 0 bases from V and 3 bases from J, leaving 9 bases between. Germline CDR1 reads MNHEY; CDR2 reads SVGAGI. The CDR3 length is 14 residues. The CDR3 DNA follows: TGTGCCAGCAGTTACTCTGGGGGTGGCTACGAGCAGTACTTC. Amino acids: CASSYSGGGYEQYF.